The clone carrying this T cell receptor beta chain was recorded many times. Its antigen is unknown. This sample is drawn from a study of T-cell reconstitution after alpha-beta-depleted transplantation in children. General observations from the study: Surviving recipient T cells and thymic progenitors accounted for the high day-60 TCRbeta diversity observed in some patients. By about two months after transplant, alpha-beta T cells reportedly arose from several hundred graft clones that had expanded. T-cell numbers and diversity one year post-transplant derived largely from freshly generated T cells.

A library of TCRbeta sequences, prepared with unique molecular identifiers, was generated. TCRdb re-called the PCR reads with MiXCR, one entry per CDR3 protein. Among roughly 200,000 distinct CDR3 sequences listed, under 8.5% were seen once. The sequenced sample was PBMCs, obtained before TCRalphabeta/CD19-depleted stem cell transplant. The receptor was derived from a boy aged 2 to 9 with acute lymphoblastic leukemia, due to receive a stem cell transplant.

The CDR3 is CASSLWSGWAPHSNQPQHF. For the CDR3, the DNA is TGTGCCAGCAGTTTATGGTCGGGTTGGGCTCCACATAGCAATCAGCCCCAGCATTTT. The rearrangement links TRBV28 to TRBJ1-5; D remains ambiguous. This CDR3 has 19 amino acids. Between the trimmed V and J ends, which lost 0 bases and 0 bases, there was a span of 18 bases. In germline, CDR1 is MDHEN, CDR2 SYDVKM.